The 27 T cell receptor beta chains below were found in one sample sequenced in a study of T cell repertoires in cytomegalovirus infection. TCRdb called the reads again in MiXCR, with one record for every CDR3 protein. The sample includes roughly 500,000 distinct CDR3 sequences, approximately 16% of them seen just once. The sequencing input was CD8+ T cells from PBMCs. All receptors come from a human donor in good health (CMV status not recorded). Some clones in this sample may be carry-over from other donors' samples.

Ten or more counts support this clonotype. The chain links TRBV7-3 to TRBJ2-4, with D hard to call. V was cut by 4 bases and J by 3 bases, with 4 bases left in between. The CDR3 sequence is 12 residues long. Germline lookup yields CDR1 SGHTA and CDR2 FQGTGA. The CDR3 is CASSSNKNIQYF. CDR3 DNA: TGTGCCAGCAGCTCAAACAAAAACATTCAGTACTTC.

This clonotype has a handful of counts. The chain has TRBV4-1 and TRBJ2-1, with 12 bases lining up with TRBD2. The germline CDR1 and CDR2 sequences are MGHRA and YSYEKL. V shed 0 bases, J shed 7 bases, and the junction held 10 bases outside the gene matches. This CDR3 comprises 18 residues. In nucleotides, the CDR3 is TGCGCCAGCAGCCAAGATCAGCTAGCGGGAGGGCCCATAAATGAGCAGTTCTTC. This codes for CASSQDQLAGGPINEQFF.

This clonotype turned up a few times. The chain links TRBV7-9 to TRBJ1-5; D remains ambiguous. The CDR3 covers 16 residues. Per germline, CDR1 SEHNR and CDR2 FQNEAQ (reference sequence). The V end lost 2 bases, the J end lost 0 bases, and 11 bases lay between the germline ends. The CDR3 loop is CASSLWSEYSNQPQHF. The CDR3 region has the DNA TGTGCCAGCAGCTTATGGTCGGAATATAGCAATCAGCCCCAGCATTTT. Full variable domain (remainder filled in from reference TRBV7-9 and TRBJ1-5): DTGVSQNPRHKITKRGQNVTFRCDPISEHNRLYWYRQTLGQGPEFLTYFQNEAQLEKSRLLSDRFSAERPKGSFSTLEIQRTEQGDSAMYLCASSLWSEYSNQPQHFGDGTRLSIL.

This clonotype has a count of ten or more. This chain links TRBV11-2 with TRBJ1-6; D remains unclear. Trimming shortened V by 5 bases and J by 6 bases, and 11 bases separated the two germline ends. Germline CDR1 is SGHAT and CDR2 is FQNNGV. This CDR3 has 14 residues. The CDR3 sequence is CASSTDVFNSPLHF. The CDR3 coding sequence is TGTGCCAGCAGCACGGACGTTTTTAATTCACCCCTCCACTTT. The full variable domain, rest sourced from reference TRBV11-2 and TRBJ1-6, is EAGVAQSPRYKIIEKRQSVAFWCNPISGHATLYWYQQILGQGPKLLIQFQNNGVVDDSQLPKDRFSAERLKGVDSTLKIQPAKLEDSAVYLCASSTDVFNSPLHFGNGTRLTVT.

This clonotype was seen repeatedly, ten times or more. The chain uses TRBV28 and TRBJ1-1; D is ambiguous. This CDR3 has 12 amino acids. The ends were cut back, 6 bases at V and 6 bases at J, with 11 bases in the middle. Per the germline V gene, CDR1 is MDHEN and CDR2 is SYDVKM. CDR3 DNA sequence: TGTGCCAGCAGGGCCGTCGGAGCTGAAGCTTTCTTT. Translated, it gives CASRAVGAEAFF.

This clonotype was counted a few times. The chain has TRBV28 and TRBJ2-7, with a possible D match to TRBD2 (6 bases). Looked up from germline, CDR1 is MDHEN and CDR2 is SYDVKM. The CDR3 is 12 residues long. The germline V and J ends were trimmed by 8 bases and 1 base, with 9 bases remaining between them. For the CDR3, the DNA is TGTGCCAGCGGGGACTTATCCTACGAGCAGTACTTC. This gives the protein CASGDLSYEQYF.

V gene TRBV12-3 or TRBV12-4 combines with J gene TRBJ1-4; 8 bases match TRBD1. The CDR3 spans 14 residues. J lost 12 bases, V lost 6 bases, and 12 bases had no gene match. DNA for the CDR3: TGTGCCAGCAGCCGGACAGGGTGGAGTGAGGAACTGTTTTTT. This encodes CASSRTGWSEELFF.

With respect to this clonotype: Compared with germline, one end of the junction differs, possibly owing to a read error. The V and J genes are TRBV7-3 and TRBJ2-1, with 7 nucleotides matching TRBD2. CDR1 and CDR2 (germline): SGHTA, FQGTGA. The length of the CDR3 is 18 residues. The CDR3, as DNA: TGTGCAAGCAGCTTAGAGTGGGGTACGGGAGGAAGGGACAATGAGCAGTTCTTC. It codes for CASSLEWGTGGRDNEQFF.

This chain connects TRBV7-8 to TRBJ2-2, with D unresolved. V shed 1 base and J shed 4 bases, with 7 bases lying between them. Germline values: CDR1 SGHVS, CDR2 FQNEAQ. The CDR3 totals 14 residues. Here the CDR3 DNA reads TGTGCCAGCAGCTTAGATTCGGCCACCGGGGAGCTGTTTTTT. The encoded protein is CASSLDSATGELFF.

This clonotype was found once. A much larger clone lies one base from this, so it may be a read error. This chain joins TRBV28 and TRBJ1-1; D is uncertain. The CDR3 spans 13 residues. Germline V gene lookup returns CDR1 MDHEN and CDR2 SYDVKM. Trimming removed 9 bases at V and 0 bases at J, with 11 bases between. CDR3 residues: CARSKQMNTEAFF. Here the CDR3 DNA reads TGTGCCAGAAGTAAACAGATGAACACTGAAGCTTTCTTT.

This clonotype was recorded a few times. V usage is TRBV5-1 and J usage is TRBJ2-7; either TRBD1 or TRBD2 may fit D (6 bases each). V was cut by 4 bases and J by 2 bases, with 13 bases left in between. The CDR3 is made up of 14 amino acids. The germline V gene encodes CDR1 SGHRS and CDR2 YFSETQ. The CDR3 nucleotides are TGCGCCAGCAGCGCGGGACATCAGGCCTACGAGCAGTACTTC. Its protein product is CASSAGHQAYEQYF.

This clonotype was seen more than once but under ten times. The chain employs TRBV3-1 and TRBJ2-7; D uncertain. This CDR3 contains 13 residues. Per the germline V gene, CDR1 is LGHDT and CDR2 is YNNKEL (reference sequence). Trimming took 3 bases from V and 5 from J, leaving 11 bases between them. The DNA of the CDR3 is TGTGCCAGCAGCCATCCTCTTTTCGACGAGCAGTACTTC. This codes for CASSHPLFDEQYF.

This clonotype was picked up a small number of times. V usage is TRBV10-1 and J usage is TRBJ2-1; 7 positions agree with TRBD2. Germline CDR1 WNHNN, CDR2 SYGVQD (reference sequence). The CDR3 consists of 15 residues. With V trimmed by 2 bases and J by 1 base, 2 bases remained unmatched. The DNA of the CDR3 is TGCGCCAGCAGTGAGAACGGGGGGTCCTACAATGAGCAGTTCTTC. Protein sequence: CASSENGGSYNEQFF.

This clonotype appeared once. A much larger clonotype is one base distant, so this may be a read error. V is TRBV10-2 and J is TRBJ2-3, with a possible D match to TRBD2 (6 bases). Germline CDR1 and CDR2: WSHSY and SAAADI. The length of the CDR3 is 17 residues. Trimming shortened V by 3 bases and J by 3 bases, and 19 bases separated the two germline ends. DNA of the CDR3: TGCGCCAGCAGTGACGTTATTTGCGGGAAGGGTACAGATACGCAGTATTTT. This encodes CASSDVICGKGTDTQYF.

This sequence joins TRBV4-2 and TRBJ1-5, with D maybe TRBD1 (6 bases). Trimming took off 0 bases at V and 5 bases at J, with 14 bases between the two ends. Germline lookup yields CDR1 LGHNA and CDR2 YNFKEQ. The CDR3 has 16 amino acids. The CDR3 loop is CASSQDRQAEDQPQHF. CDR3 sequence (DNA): TGTGCCAGCAGCCAAGACAGACAGGCCGAGGATCAGCCCCAGCATTTT.

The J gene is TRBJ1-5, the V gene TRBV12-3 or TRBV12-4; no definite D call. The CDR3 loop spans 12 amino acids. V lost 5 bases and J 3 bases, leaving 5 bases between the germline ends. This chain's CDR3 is CASSTYNQPQHF. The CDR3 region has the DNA TGTGCCAGCAGTACGTACAATCAGCCCCAGCATTTT.

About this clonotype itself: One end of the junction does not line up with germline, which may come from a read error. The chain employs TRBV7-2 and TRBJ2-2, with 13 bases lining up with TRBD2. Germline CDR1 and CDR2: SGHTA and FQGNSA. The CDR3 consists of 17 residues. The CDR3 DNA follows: TGTGCCAGAAGCTTATGGACTAGCGGGAGAAACACCGGGGAGCTGTTTTTT. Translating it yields CARSLWTSGRNTGELFF.

This CDR3 reads CASSYGIGGEQYF. Written as DNA, the CDR3 is TGTGCCAGCAGTTATGGGATAGGAGGCGAGCAGTACTTC. The chain couples TRBV5-5 to TRBJ2-7; possibly TRBD2 for D (5 bases). Germline assignment: CDR1 SGHKS and CDR2 YYEKEE (reference sequence). The ends were cut back, 5 bases at V and 6 bases at J, with 15 bases in the middle. The CDR3 runs to 13 residues.

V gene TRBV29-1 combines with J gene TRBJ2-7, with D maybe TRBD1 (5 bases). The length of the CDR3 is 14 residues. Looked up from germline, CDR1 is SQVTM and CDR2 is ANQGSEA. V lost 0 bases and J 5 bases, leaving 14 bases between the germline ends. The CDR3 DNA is TGCAGCGTTGAAGATCAAGGGGTTGGAAACGAGCAGTACTTC. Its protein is CSVEDQGVGNEQYF.

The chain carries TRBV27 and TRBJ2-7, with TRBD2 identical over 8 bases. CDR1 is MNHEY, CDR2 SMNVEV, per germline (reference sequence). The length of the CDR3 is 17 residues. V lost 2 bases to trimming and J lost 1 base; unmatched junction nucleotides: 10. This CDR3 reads CASSLRGGWTVSYEQYF. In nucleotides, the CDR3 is TGTGCCAGCAGTTTACGGGGGGGATGGACTGTATCCTACGAGCAGTACTTC.

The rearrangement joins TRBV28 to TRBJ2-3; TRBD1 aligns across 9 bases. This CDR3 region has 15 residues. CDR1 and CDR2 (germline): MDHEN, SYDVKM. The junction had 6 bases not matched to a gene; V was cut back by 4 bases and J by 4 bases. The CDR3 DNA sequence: TGTGCCAGCAGTTCCCGGGACAGGGCGGCAGATACGCAGTATTTT. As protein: CASSSRDRAADTQYF. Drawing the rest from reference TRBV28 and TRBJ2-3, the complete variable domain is DVKVTQSSRYLVKRTGEKVFLECVQDMDHENMFWYRQDPGLGLRLIYFSYDVKMKEKGDIPEGYSVSREKKERFSLILESASTNQTSMYLCASSSRDRAADTQYFGPGTRLTVL.

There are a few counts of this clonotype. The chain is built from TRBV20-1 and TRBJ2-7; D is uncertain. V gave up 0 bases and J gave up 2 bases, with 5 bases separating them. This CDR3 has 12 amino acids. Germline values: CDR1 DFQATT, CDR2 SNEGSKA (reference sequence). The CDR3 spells CSAREMAYEQYF. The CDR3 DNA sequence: TGCAGTGCTAGAGAAATGGCCTACGAGCAGTACTTC.

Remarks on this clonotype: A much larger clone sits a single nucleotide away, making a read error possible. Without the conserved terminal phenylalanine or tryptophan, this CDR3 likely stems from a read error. The CDR3: CASIDLFSEQETQYL. The CDR3 DNA follows: TGTGCCAGCATCGACCTATTTAGTGAACAAGAGACCCAGTACTTA. The V call is TRBV6-6, the J call TRBJ2-5, with D hard to call. CDR1 MNHNY and CDR2 SVGAGI come from the germline V gene (reference sequence). This CDR3 region has 15 residues. The V end lost 7 bases, the J end lost 2 bases, and 17 bases lay between the germline ends.

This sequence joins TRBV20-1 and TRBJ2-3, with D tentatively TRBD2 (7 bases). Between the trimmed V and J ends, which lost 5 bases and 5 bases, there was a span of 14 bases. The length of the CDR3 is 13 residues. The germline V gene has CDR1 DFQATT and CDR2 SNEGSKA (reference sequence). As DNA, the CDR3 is TGCAGTGCTCTGACAGGACTAGAAGATACGCAGTATTTT. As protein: CSALTGLEDTQYF.

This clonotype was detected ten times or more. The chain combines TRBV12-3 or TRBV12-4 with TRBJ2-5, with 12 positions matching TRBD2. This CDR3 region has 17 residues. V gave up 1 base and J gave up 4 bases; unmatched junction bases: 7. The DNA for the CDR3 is TGTGCCAGCAGTTTAGGACTAGCGGGAGTGCGAATAGAGACCCAGTACTTC. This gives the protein CASSLGLAGVRIETQYF.

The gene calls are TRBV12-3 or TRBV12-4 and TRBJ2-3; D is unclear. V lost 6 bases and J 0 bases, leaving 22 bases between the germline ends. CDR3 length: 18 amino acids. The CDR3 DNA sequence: TGTGCCAGCAGCTTTAATTATGGGGTAGAATCTAGCACAGATACGCAGTATTTT. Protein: CASSFNYGVESSTDTQYF.

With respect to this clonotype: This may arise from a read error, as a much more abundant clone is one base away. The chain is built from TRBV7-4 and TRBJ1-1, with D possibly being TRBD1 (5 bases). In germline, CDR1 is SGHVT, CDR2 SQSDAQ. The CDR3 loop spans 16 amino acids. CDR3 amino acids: CATSLVGQGLNTEAFF. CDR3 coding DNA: TGTGCCACCAGCTTAGTCGGTCAGGGCTTGAACACTGAAGCTTTCTTT.